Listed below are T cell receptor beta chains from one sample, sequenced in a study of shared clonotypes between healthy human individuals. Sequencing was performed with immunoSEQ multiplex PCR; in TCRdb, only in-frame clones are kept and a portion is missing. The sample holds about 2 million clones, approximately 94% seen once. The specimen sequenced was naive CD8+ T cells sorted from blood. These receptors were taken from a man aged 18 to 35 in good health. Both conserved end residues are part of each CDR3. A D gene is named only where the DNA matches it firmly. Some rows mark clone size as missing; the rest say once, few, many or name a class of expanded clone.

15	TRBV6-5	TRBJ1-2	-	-	CASSYSEDLNYGYTF	TGTGCCAGCAGTTACTCGGAAGATCTTAACTATGGCTACACCTTC
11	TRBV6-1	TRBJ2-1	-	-	CASSEVGERFF	TGTGCCAGCAGTGAAGTGGGGGAGCGATTCTTC
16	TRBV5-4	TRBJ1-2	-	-	CASSLGRTAMTNGYTF	TGTGCCAGCAGCTTAGGTAGGACAGCTATGACGAATGGCTACACCTTC
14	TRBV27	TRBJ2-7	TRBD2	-	CASSPGGILYEQYF	TGTGCCAGCAGTCCGGGGGGGATCCTCTACGAGCAGTACTTC
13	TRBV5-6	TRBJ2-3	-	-	CASSLRAADTQYF	TGTGCCAGCAGCCTTAGGGCTGCAGATACGCAGTATTTT
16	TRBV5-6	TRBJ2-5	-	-	CASNPHLTDFQETQYF	TGTGCCAGCAACCCTCATTTGACGGATTTTCAAGAGACCCAGTACTTC
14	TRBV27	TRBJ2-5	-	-	CASSLLGSAETQYF	TGTGCCAGCAGTTTACTAGGTTCAGCGGAGACCCAGTACTTC
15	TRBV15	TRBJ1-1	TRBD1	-	CATSPYGTANTEAFF	TGTGCCACCAGCCCCTATGGGACAGCGAACACTGAAGCTTTCTTT
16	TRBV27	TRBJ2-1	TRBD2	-	CASSGTSGLSYNEQFF	TGTGCCAGCAGCGGGACTAGCGGGTTATCCTACAATGAGCAGTTCTTC
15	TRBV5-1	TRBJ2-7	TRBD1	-	CASSWSGTGDYEQYF	TGCGCCAGCAGCTGGAGTGGGACAGGGGACTACGAGCAGTACTTC
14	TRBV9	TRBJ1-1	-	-	CASSGSPGPSGAFF	TGTGCCAGCAGCGGTTCACCGGGACCATCGGGGGCTTTCTTT
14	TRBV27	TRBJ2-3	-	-	CASSFLGVTDTQYF	TGTGCCAGCAGTTTTCTAGGGGTCACAGATACGCAGTATTTT
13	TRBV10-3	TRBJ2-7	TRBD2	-	CAISGLATHEQYF	TGTGCCATCAGTGGACTAGCCACCCACGAGCAGTACTTC
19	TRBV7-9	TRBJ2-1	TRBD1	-	CASSQRGTGLGGYYNEQFF	TGTGCCAGCAGCCAACGCGGGACAGGCCTGGGAGGCTACTACAATGAGCAGTTCTTC
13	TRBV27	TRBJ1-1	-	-	CASTIIEGGEAFF	TGTGCCAGCACAATTATAGAAGGTGGAGAGGCTTTCTTT
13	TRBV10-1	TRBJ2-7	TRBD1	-	CASSRTGDYEQYF	TGCGCCAGCAGCAGGACAGGAGACTACGAGCAGTACTTC
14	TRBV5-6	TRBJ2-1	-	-	CATQEREFYNEQFF	TGTGCCACCCAGGAGAGAGAGTTCTACAATGAGCAGTTCTTC
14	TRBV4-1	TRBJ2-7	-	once	CASSQRDTAYEQYF	TGCGCCAGCAGCCAACGGGACACTGCCTACGAGCAGTACTTC
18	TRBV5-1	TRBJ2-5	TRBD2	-	CASSLGLAGGPSQETQYF	TGCGCCAGCAGCTTGGGACTAGCGGGGGGACCGTCTCAAGAGACCCAGTACTTC
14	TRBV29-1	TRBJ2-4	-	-	CSVVPTGGLDIQYF	TGCAGCGTTGTACCGACAGGCGGATTGGACATTCAGTACTTC
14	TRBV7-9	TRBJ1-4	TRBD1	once	CASSFRDSTEKLFF	TGTGCCAGCAGCTTCAGGGACAGCACTGAAAAACTGTTTTTT
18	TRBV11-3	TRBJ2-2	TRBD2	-	CASSPRPGVAGGTGELFF	TGTGCCAGCAGCCCCCGGCCGGGGGTAGCGGGAGGCACCGGGGAGCTGTTTTTT
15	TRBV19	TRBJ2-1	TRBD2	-	CASSLAGGRYNEQFF	TGTGCCAGTAGTCTAGCGGGAGGTCGGTACAATGAGCAGTTCTTC
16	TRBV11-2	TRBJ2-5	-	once	CASSLGTDLYQETQYF	TGTGCCAGCAGCTTAGGGACAGATTTGTACCAAGAGACCCAGTACTTC
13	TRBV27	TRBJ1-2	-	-	CASSFQGTDGYTF	TGTGCCAGCAGTTTTCAGGGGACGGACGGCTACACCTTC
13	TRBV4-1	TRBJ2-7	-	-	CASRRTSGYEQYF	TGCGCCAGCAGACGGACCTCGGGATACGAGCAGTACTTC
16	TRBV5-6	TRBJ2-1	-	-	CASSPVVTASYNEQFF	TGTGCCAGCAGCCCCGTGGTGACAGCCTCCTACAATGAGCAGTTCTTC
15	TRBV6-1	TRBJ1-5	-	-	CASSEEPHSNQPQHF	TGTGCCAGCAGTGAGGAGCCTCATAGCAATCAGCCCCAGCATTTT
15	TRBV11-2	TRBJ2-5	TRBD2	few	CASSPSGENQETQYF	TGTGCCAGCAGTCCGAGCGGGGAAAACCAAGAGACCCAGTACTTC
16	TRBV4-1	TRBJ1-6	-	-	CASSQGGGIYNSPLHF	TGCGCCAGCAGCCAAGGAGGAGGGATCTATAATTCACCCCTCCACTTT
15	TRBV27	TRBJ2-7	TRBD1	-	CASSYTGDPTYEQYF	TGTGCCAGCAGCTATACAGGGGATCCGACCTACGAGCAGTACTTC
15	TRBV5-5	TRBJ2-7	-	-	CASSHATVPPYEQYF	TGTGCCAGCAGCCACGCGACCGTTCCCCCCTACGAGCAGTACTTC
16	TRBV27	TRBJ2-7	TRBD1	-	CASSPLSGTGAYEQYF	TGTGCCAGCAGTCCCCTTTCAGGGACAGGAGCCTACGAGCAGTACTTC
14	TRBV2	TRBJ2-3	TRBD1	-	CASSGGQGPDTQYF	TGTGCCAGCAGTGGAGGACAGGGGCCAGATACGCAGTATTTT
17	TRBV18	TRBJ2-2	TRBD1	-	CASSPDRGQLDTGELFF	TGTGCCAGCTCACCGGACAGGGGACAACTGGATACCGGGGAGCTGTTTTTT
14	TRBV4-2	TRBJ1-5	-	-	CASSPPVPGEPQHF	TGTGCCAGCAGCCCACCCGTTCCGGGGGAGCCCCAGCATTTT
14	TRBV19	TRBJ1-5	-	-	CASSIGDSNQPQHF	TGTGCCAGTAGTATTGGTGATAGCAATCAGCCCCAGCATTTT
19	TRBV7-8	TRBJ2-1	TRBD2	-	CASSTGLAGGPSSYNEQFF	TGTGCCAGCAGCACGGGACTAGCGGGAGGACCAAGCTCCTACAATGAGCAGTTCTTC
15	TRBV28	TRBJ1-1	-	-	CASSSERELNTEAFF	TGTGCCAGCAGTTCGGAGAGAGAACTGAACACTGAAGCTTTCTTT
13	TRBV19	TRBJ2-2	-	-	CASSIDGAGELFF	TGTGCCAGTAGTATAGATGGAGCCGGGGAGCTGTTTTTT
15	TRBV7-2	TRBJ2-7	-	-	CASSLRGGFEYEQYF	TGTGCCAGCAGCTTACGGGGTGGGTTCGAATACGAGCAGTACTTC
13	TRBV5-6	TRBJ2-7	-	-	CASRPASGDEQYF	TGTGCCAGCAGACCCGCCTCGGGGGACGAGCAGTACTTC
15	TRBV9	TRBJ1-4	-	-	CASSVGGSGYGKLFF	TGTGCCAGCAGCGTAGGAGGGTCAGGATACGGAAAACTGTTTTTT
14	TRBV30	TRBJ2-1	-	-	CAWSLWSLDDEQFF	TGTGCCTGGAGTCTGTGGTCCCTGGACGATGAGCAGTTCTTC
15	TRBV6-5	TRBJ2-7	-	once	CASRASAWDRREQYF	TGTGCCAGCAGAGCCAGTGCCTGGGACCGCAGGGAGCAGTACTTC
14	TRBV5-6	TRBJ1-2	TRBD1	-	CASSPGQGAYGYTF	TGTGCCAGCAGCCCAGGACAGGGAGCCTATGGCTACACCTTC
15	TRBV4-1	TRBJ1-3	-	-	CASSLQALPGNTIYF	TGCGCCAGCAGCTTACAGGCCCTTCCTGGAAACACCATATATTTT